Listed below are T cell receptor beta chains from one sample, sequenced in a study of T cell changes during pregnancy in multiple sclerosis. Libraries were prepared by immunoSEQ multiplex PCR; TCRdb keeps only in-frame clonotypes and omits some of them. Of roughly 64,000 clones listed, around nine tenths were seen once; the top ten hold 1.4%. This sample comprised peripheral blood, obtained in the second trimester of pregnancy. The receptor source for this set is a female donor with multiple sclerosis, enrolled in a pregnancy study. Both conserved end residues are part of each CDR3. The D gene is left open where the match is weak. Only part of the rows carry a size: once, few, many, or a class if the clone is expanded.

>TRBJ2-1|13|TRBV5-1|-|-
TGCGCCAGCAGCTGGGGGGACAGCAATGAGCAGTTCTTC
CASSWGDSNEQFF
>TRBJ2-7|14|TRBV19|-|-
TGTGCCAGTAGTAATTCCAGGGGCTCCTACGAGCAGTACTTC
CASSNSRGSYEQYF
>TRBJ1-2|16|TRBV27|once|-
TGTGCCAGCAGTTTATCTTTCGGGGGACCAAACTATGGCTACACCTTC
CASSLSFGGPNYGYTF
>TRBJ1-5|15|TRBV30|-|TRBD1
TGTGCCTGGAGTTCAGGTGGGACAGGGCTTCAGCCCCAGCATTTT
CAWSSGGTGLQPQHF
>TRBJ1-3|14|TRBV29-1|few|-
TGCAGCGTTGAAGAATGGGGGCCTGGAAACACCATATATTTT
CSVEEWGPGNTIYF
>TRBJ2-7|15|TRBV9|-|TRBD1
TGTGCCAGCAGCGTAGAGGGGACAGGGGCCTACGAGCAGTACTTC
CASSVEGTGAYEQYF
>TRBJ2-5|15|TRBV5-1|-|TRBD2
TGCGCCAGCAGCCCCCCCCTAGCGGGAGAGGAGACCCAGTACTTC
CASSPPLAGEETQYF
>TRBJ2-7|14|TRBV19|-|-
TGTGCCAGTAGTATCCAGGGCAGGGGCTACGAGCAGTACTTC
CASSIQGRGYEQYF
>TRBJ2-3|17|TRBV7-9|-|TRBD2
TGTGCCAGCAGCTCGGGACTAGCGGGAGGTATCGCAGATACGCAGTATTTT
CASSSGLAGGIADTQYF
>TRBJ2-4|12|TRBV5-4|once|-
TGTGCCAGCAGCTCGCCGCGGGACATTCAGTACTTC
CASSSPRDIQYF
>TRBJ2-6|15|TRBV9|-|-
TGTGCCAGCAGCGCCGGGGAAACTGGGGCCAACGTCCTGACTTTC
CASSAGETGANVLTF
>TRBJ1-2|12|TRBV30|-|TRBD1
TGTGCCTGGAGTTCTCAGGGGGATGGCTACACCTTC
CAWSSQGDGYTF
>TRBJ2-7|14|TRBV28|-|TRBD2
TGTGCCACAATAGCGGGAGGGCCCCCCTACGAGCAGTACTTC
CATIAGGPPYEQYF
>TRBJ2-1|14|TRBV12-5|-|-
TGTGCTAGTGGTTTGGGTCTAAAATACAATGAGCAGTTCTTC
CASGLGLKYNEQFF
>TRBJ2-1|16|TRBV14|once|TRBD2
TGTGCCAGCAGCCACCCCCTTGGCGGGGGGTACAATGAGCAGTTCTTC
CASSHPLGGGYNEQFF
>TRBJ1-3|16|TRBV28|-|TRBD1
TGTGCCAGCAGTTTCTCACAGGGGGCGGCTGGAAACACCATATATTTT
CASSFSQGAAGNTIYF
>TRBJ2-3|14|TRBV29-1|-|-
TGCAGCGCCCTTAGAGCGGGCGGCACAGATACGCAGTATTTT
CSALRAGGTDTQYF